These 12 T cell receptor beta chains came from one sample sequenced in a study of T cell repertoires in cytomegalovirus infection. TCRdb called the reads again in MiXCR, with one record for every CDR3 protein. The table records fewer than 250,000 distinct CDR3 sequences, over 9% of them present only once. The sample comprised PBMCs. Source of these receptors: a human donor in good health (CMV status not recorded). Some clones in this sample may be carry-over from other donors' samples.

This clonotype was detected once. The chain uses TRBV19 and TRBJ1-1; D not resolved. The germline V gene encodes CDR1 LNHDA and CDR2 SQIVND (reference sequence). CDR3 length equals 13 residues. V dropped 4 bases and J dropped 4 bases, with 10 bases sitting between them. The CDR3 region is CASSKRTATEAFF. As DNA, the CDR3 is TGTGCCAGTAGTAAGAGGACGGCCACTGAAGCTTTCTTT.

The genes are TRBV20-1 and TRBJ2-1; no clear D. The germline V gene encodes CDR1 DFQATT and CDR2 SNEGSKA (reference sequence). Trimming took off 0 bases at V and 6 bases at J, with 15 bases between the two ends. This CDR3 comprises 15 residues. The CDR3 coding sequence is TGCAGTGCTAGAGACCCCAGCGTCAGGCCCAATGAGCAGTTCTTC. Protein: CSARDPSVRPNEQFF.

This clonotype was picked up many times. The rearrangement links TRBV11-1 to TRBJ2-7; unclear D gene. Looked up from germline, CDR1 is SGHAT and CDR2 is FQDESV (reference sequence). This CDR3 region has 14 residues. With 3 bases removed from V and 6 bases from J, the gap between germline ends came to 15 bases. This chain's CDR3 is CASSLITQVGEQYF. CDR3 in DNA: TGTGCCAGCAGCTTGATTACCCAGGTTGGCGAGCAGTACTTC.

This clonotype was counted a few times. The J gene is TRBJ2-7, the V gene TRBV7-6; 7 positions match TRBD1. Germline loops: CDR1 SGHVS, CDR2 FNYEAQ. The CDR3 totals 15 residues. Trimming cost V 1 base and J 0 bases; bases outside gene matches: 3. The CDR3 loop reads CASSLGRDSSYEQYF. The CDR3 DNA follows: TGTGCCAGCAGCTTAGGCCGGGACAGCTCCTACGAGCAGTACTTC. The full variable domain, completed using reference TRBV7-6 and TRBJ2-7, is GAGVSQSPRYKVTKRGQDVALRCDPISGHVSLYWYRQALGQGPEFLTYFNYEAQQDKSGLPNDRFSAERPEGSISTLTIQRTEQRDSAMYRCASSLGRDSSYEQYFGPGTRLTVT.

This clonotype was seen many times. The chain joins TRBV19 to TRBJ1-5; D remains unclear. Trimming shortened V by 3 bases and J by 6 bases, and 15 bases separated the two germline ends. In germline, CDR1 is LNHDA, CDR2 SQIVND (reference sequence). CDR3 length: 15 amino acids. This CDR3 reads CASSIGPGLVQPQHF. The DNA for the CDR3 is TGTGCCAGTAGTATCGGTCCGGGGTTAGTTCAGCCCCAGCATTTT.

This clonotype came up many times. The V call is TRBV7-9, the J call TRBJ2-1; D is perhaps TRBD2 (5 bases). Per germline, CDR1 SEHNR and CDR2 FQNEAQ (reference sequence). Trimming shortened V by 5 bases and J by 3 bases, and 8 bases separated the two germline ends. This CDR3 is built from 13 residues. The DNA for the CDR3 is TGTGCCAGCAGCGGGAGTGGCTACAATGAGCAGTTCTTC. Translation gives CASSGSGYNEQFF.

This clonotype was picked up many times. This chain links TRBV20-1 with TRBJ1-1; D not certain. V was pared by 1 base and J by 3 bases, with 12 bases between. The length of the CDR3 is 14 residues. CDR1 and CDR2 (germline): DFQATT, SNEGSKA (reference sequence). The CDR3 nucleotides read TGCAGTGCTAGAGTCCCCGCTCCGGACACTGAAGCTTTCTTT. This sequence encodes CSARVPAPDTEAFF.

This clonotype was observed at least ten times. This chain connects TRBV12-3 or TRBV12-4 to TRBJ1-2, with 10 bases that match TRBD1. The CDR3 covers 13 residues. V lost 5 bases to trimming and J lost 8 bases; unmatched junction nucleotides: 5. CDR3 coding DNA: TGTGCCAGCAGTCTAGACAGGGGGCGCGGCTACACCTTC. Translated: CASSLDRGRGYTF.

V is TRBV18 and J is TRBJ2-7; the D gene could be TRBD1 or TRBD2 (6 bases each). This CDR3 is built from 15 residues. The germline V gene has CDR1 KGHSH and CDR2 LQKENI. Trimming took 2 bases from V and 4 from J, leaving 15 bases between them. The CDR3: CASSPSGSGAYEQYF. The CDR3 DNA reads TGTGCCAGCTCACCATCGGGATCGGGGGCATACGAGCAGTACTTC.

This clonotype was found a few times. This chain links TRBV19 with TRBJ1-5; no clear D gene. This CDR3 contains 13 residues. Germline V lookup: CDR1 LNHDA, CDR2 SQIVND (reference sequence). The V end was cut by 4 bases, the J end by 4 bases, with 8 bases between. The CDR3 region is CASSTGRNQPQHF. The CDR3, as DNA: TGTGCCAGTAGTACAGGACGGAATCAGCCCCAGCATTTT.

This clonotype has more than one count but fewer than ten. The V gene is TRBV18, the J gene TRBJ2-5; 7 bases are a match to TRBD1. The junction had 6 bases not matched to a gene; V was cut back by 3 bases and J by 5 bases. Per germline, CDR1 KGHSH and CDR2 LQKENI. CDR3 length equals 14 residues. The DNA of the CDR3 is TGTGCCAGCTCACCGACAGGGAATGAGGAGACCCAGTACTTC. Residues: CASSPTGNEETQYF. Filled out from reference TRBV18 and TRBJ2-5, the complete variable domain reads NAGVMQNPRHLVRRRGQEARLRCSPMKGHSHVYWYRQLPEEGLKFMVYLQKENIIDESGMPKERFSAEFPKEGPSILRIQQVVRGDSAAYFCASSPTGNEETQYFGPGTRLLVL.

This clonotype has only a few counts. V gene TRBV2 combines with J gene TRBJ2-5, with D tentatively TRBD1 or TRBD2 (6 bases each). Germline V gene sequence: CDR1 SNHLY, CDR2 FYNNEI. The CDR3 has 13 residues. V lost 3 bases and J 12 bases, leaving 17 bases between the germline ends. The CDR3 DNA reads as TGTGCCAGCAGTGATTTACCGGGGGCCGCAAAGTACTTC. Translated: CASSDLPGAAKYF.